Following are 24 T cell receptor beta chains from one sample sequenced in a study of PD-1 blockade in mismatch repair-deficient tumors. The table came from immunoSEQ multiplex PCR; TCRdb's copy has only in-frame clones and leaves some out. The data contain roughly 110,000 clones, 60% to 85% of them singletons. Sequenced here: peripheral blood, sampled 60 weeks after starting pembrolizumab. The source is an adult with mismatch repair-deficient cancer.

This chain uses TRBV19 with TRBJ2-1; D unclear. With 6 bases removed from V and 12 bases from J, the gap between germline ends came to 12 bases. Germline V lookup: CDR1 LNHDA, CDR2 SQIVND (reference sequence). The CDR3 loop spans 11 amino acids. CDR3 in amino acids: CASRSREVQFF. The CDR3, as DNA: TGTGCCAGTAGGAGTAGGGAAGTGCAGTTCTTC. Looking up the rest from reference TRBV19 and TRBJ2-1 gives the full variable domain: DGGITQSPKYLFRKEGQNVTLSCEQNLNHDAMYWYRQDPGQGLRLIYYSQIVNDFQKGDIAEGYSVSREKKESFPLTVTSAQKNPTAFYLCASRSREVQFFGPGTRLTVL.

The chain joins TRBV19 to TRBJ2-1; TRBD2 agrees at 11 bases. Germline lookup yields CDR1 LNHDA and CDR2 SQIVND (reference sequence). CDR3 length: 14 residues. V lost 3 bases, J lost 5 bases, and 0 bases stayed unmatched. For the CDR3, the DNA is TGTGCCAGTAGTATGGGACTAGCGGACAATGAGCAGTTCTTC. Protein product: CASSMGLADNEQFF.

CDR3 loop: CASSLVGQGYNEQFF. The DNA for the CDR3 is TGCGCCAGCAGCTTGGTGGGACAGGGATACAATGAGCAGTTCTTC. The chain recombines TRBV5-1 with TRBJ2-1; 9 positions match TRBD1. The CDR3 loop spans 15 amino acids. V was clipped by 0 bases and J by 4 bases; unmatched bases: 2. Germline CDR1 reads SGHRS; CDR2 reads YFSETQ.

V and J are TRBV5-1 and TRBJ2-5, with D perhaps matching TRBD2 (5 bases). V was shortened by 0 bases and J by 2 bases, with 8 bases between the two germline ends. The CDR3 contains 14 residues. Germline V gives CDR1 SGHRS, CDR2 YFSETQ. CDR3 coding DNA: TGCGCCAGCAGCTTGGCTAGGACTCAAGAGACCCAGTACTTC. This sequence encodes CASSLARTQETQYF.

The CDR3 DNA follows: TGTGCCAGCAGCCCCTCGGGTAGCGAGACAGATACGCAGTATTTT. It encodes CASSPSGSETDTQYF. This chain links TRBV7-6 with TRBJ2-3; possible D gene TRBD2, 5 bases. CDR3 length: 15 amino acids. Trimming shortened V by 5 bases and J by 3 bases, and 15 bases separated the two germline ends. Per the germline V gene, CDR1 is SGHVS and CDR2 is FNYEAQ.

V is TRBV6-1 and J is TRBJ2-3; 7 bases map to TRBD2. Trimming cost V 11 bases and J 3 bases; bases outside gene matches: 8. This CDR3 spans 13 amino acids. Germline V gives CDR1 MNHNS, CDR2 SASEGT. Here the CDR3 reads CASAGRETDTQYF. The CDR3, as DNA: TGTGCCTCTGCTGGGAGGGAGACAGATACGCAGTATTTT.

The chain couples TRBV5-1 to TRBJ2-5, with 9 bases fitting TRBD2. Germline V gives CDR1 SGHRS, CDR2 YFSETQ. V was pared by 2 bases and J by 1 base, with 3 bases of the junction left unmatched. The CDR3 totals 15 residues. In DNA, the CDR3 is TGCGCCAGCAGCTTAGCGGGAGGACCCCAAGAGACCCAGTACTTC. This gives the protein CASSLAGGPQETQYF.

The chain is built from TRBV6-5 and TRBJ2-1; D uncertain. CDR1 and CDR2 (germline): MNHEY, SVGAGI. CDR3 length: 14 amino acids. Trimming cost V 0 bases and J 8 bases, with 11 bases left between them. The CDR3 DNA reads TGTGCCAGCAGTTACTCGTCATCAACGCATGAGCAGTTCTTC. Translating it yields CASSYSSSTHEQFF.

V usage is TRBV21-1 and J usage is TRBJ2-7; TRBD2, the table's D call, lacks a check against the DNA. TRBV21-1 is described as a pseudogene. This CDR3 region has 12 residues. The CDR3 DNA reads TGTGCCAGCAGCCGTTTGGGGGGGTGGCAGTACTTC. It is translated as CASSRLGGWQYF.

The gene calls are TRBV10-3 and TRBJ2-5; D possibly corresponds to TRBD1 (5 bases). The CDR3 is 16 amino acids. From germline, CDR1 is ENHRY and CDR2 SYGVKD. Trimming cost V 3 bases and J 4 bases, with 18 bases left between them. The CDR3 loop is CAISDSVGAIIETQYF. For the CDR3, the DNA is TGTGCCATCAGTGATTCGGTAGGGGCGATAATAGAGACCCAGTACTTC.

The chain employs TRBV6-1 and TRBJ2-4, with D unresolved. Germline V gene data show CDR1 as MNHNS and CDR2 as SASEGT. The V end was cut by 3 bases, the J end by 9 bases, with 12 bases between. The CDR3 is 13 residues long. CDR3 protein: CASSEKEFSIQYF. CDR3 DNA sequence: TGTGCCAGCAGTGAGAAGGAATTCAGCATTCAGTACTTC.

This chain connects TRBV6-6 to TRBJ2-1; the D is unclear. The ends were cut back, 6 bases at V and 0 bases at J, with 12 bases in the middle. Germline V gene sequence: CDR1 MNHNY, CDR2 SVGAGI (reference sequence). CDR3 size: 15 residues. CDR3 in amino acids: CASRNQLASYNEQFF. The CDR3 DNA follows: TGTGCCAGCAGAAACCAGCTGGCCTCCTACAATGAGCAGTTCTTC.

The chain has TRBV10-1 and TRBJ1-2; D uncertain. The length of the CDR3 is 14 residues. In germline, CDR1 is WNHNN, CDR2 SYGVQD (reference sequence). Trimming pared 0 bases from V and 2 bases from J, leaving 7 bases between. The CDR3 region has the DNA TGCGCCAGCAGTGAGTCGAGAGGGAACTATGGCTACACCTTC. Translating gives CASSESRGNYGYTF.

Worth noting for this clone: Additional DNA sequences in this sample encode the identical CDR3. The genes are TRBV27 and TRBJ2-5, with no clear D. CDR3 length equals 12 residues. The V end lost 0 bases, the J end lost 5 bases, and 4 bases lay between the germline ends. Germline CDR1 is MNHEY and CDR2 is SMNVEV (reference sequence). This CDR3 is CASSLSGETQYF. For the CDR3, the DNA is TGTGCCAGCAGTTTATCAGGGGAGACCCAGTACTTC.

J is TRBJ2-5 and V is TRBV21-1. TRBV21-1 is given as a pseudogene. This CDR3 region has 11 residues. This chain's CDR3 is CARDREETQYF. The CDR3 bases are TGTGCCAGGGATCGCGAAGAGACCCAGTACTTC.

This sequence joins TRBV6-5 and TRBJ2-5; 7 bases align to TRBD1. V was pared by 7 bases and J by 5 bases, with 7 bases of the junction left unmatched. CDR1 and CDR2 (germline): MNHEY, SVGAGI. CDR3 length equals 13 residues. CDR3 protein: CASTPQGTETQYF. The CDR3 DNA reads TGTGCCAGCACTCCACAGGGGACGGAGACCCAGTACTTC.

This clone occurred once. The chain combines TRBV15 with TRBJ2-2; TRBD2 agrees at 7 bases. The CDR3 extends over 16 amino acids. Germline-derived CDR1 and CDR2 are LNHNV and YYDKDF (reference sequence). J was trimmed by 5 bases and V by 1 base; bases with no gene match: 7. CDR3 coding DNA: TGTGCCACCAGCAGAGGAAGCGGGATAGGAACCGGGGAGCTGTTTTTT. Its translation is CATSRGSGIGTGELFF.

The chain recombines TRBV9 with TRBJ2-2; D remains ambiguous. The CDR3 has 13 amino acids. CDR1 is SGDLS, CDR2 YYNGEE, per germline. The V gene lost 4 bases and the J gene lost 6 bases, with 10 bases spanning the gap. The CDR3 sequence: CASSLGFPGELFF. CDR3 coding DNA: TGTGCCAGCAGCCTGGGCTTCCCCGGGGAGCTGTTTTTT.

This chain joins TRBV6-1 and TRBJ1-2; no firm D call. Germline assignment: CDR1 MNHNS and CDR2 SASEGT. V lost 4 bases and J 8 bases, leaving 11 bases between the germline ends. There are 12 residues in the CDR3. Here the CDR3 reads CASSVVLRGYTF. The CDR3 DNA is TGTGCCAGCAGTGTCGTCCTAAGGGGCTACACCTTC.

The V gene is TRBV5-4, the J gene TRBJ2-2, with TRBD2 as a possible D gene (6 bases). CDR1 is SGHNT and CDR2 is YYREEE in the germline V gene (reference sequence). The CDR3 spans 14 residues. The V and J ends lost 0 bases and 8 bases respectively, with 11 bases between them. The CDR3 DNA reads TGTGCCAGCAGCTTGGTGGCTAGCGCTGGGGAGCTGTTTTTT. This sequence encodes CASSLVASAGELFF.

V is TRBV6-6 and J is TRBJ1-1; D gene uncertain. The V end lost 10 bases, the J end lost 7 bases, and 10 bases lay between the germline ends. CDR3 length equals 10 residues. The germline gives CDR1 MNHNY, CDR2 SVGAGI (reference sequence). The DNA for the CDR3 is TGTGCCACTCTTCAGAATGAAGCTTTCTTT. Its translation: CATLQNEAFF.

This chain uses TRBV6-6 with TRBJ1-4; TRBD1 might be the D (6 bases). V was trimmed by 7 bases and J by 2 bases, leaving 14 bases between them. Germline CDR1 MNHNY, CDR2 SVGAGI (reference sequence). CDR3 length: 15 amino acids. The CDR3 region is CASTIQGVTNEKLFF. CDR3 nucleotide sequence: TGTGCCAGCACAATACAGGGAGTCACTAATGAAAAACTGTTTTTT.

CDR3 loop: CASSLGGGYEQYF. DNA for the CDR3: TGTGCCAGCAGTCTCGGGGGGGGGTACGAGCAGTACTTC. This rearrangement joins TRBV27 to TRBJ2-7, with 8 nucleotides matching TRBD2. This CDR3 spans 13 amino acids. Germline CDR1 reads MNHEY; CDR2 reads SMNVEV (reference sequence). Germline trimming cut 5 bases from V and 4 bases from J; bases unmatched to any gene: 4.

This rearrangement joins TRBV5-4 to TRBJ2-4; tentatively, D is TRBD2 (5 bases). The V gene lost 0 bases and the J gene lost 0 bases, with 10 bases spanning the gap. This CDR3 contains 16 residues. Germline-derived CDR1 and CDR2 are SGHNT and YYREEE (reference sequence). The CDR3 region is CASSLAGVVAKNIQYF. The CDR3 DNA is TGTGCCAGCAGCTTGGCCGGGGTTGTAGCCAAAAACATTCAGTACTTC.